This T cell receptor beta chain is from a study of PD-1 blockade in classical Hodgkin lymphoma. Turning to the study itself: Every 2 weeks, patients got 3 mg/kg intravenous nivolumab.

The time point was: cycle 4 day 1 (C4D1), after five to seven weeks of nivolumab. Every patient experienced relapse after autologous stem cell transplantation, and brentuximab vedotin exposure varied. Complete response, partial response or progressive disease constituted the best responses recorded. TCRdb keeps only in-frame clones here, not all; method: immunoSEQ multiplex PCR. The data show around 50,000 clones, with around 74% seen just once and approximately 12% held by the top ten. The CDR3 runs to 15 residues. The germline CDR1 and CDR2 sequences are MNHEY and SMNVEV (reference sequence). Trimming shortened V by 5 bases and J by 2 bases, and 12 bases separated the two germline ends. This clone was counted a few times. As yet, its antigen is unknown. Study-wide results and caveats: Complete responders' baseline diversity resembled that of newly diagnosed patients.

The V call is TRBV27, the J call TRBJ2-2; weak D call: TRBD2 (5 bases). The sequences come from peripheral blood mononuclear cells (PBMCs), collected before the fourth cycle of nivolumab. The receptor's source is a human donor with classical Hodgkin lymphoma. This CDR3 is CASSPRTVNTGELFF. CDR3 sequence (DNA): TGTGCCAGCAGTCCCAGGACTGTCAACACCGGGGAGCTGTTTTTT.